These 6 T cell receptor beta chains came from one sample sequenced in a study of blood T cell repertoires in COVID-19 (TCRdb year 2020). Library preparation employed the immunoSEQ multiplex PCR assay. TCRdb limited this immuneACCESS table to in-frame rearrangements with V and J called. A share of clones is missing; checked studies link under half to unresolved V genes, and the rest is unexplained. This sample gives 250,000 to 300,000 clones in total; 75% to 85% of them show up just once. About 5.1% of the sample lies in the top ten. Sequenced sample: peripheral blood. The receptor set was obtained from a middle-aged man with active or convalescent COVID-19.

The chain uses TRBV6-5 and TRBJ2-1; 8 nucleotides agree with TRBD2. Germline V lookup: CDR1 MNHEY, CDR2 SVGAGI. The CDR3 runs 15 residues. Losses at the gene ends were 8 bases for V and 1 base for J; bases not matched to a gene: 7. The CDR3 loop is CASRQAGVSYNEQFF. CDR3 nucleotides: TGTGCCAGCCGGCAAGCGGGAGTTTCCTACAATGAGCAGTTCTTC.

This chain joins TRBV7-2 and TRBJ2-3; 7 positions agree with TRBD2. After removal of 6 bases from V and 5 bases from J, the junction contained 11 bases not matched to a gene. This CDR3 is built from 15 residues. The germline CDR1 and CDR2 sequences are SGHTA and FQGNSA. This CDR3 is CASRPSGGRGDTQYF. CDR3 sequence (DNA): TGTGCCAGCAGGCCCTCTGGCGGGAGAGGAGATACGCAGTATTTT.

The CDR3 nucleotides are TGTGCCAGCAGCTTAAAAGACAGCGGGAAATATGGCTACACCTTC. Translation gives CASSLKDSGKYGYTF. V is TRBV7-9 and J is TRBJ1-2; the D gene is possibly TRBD1 (5 bases). V was trimmed by 2 bases and J by 5 bases, leaving 15 bases between them. The CDR3 sequence is 15 residues long. The germline CDR1 and CDR2 sequences are SEHNR and FQNEAQ (reference sequence).

The rearrangement joins TRBV6-5 to TRBJ2-3, with 9 positions matching TRBD2. The length of the CDR3 is 15 residues. J was trimmed by 4 bases and V by 7 bases; bases with no gene match: 9. CDR1 and CDR2 (germline): MNHEY, SVGAGI. CDR3 in DNA: TGTGCCAGCAACCTTAGCGGGAGACCCCCAGATACGCAGTATTTT. Its translation: CASNLSGRPPDTQYF.

This chain links TRBV2 with TRBJ1-2; D gene ambiguous. Deletions cut 6 bases from V and 8 bases from J, with 16 bases between. From germline, CDR1 is SNHLY and CDR2 FYNNEI. The CDR3 runs to 13 residues. CDR3 residues: CASRVTAVGGYTF. CDR3 DNA: TGTGCCAGCAGAGTAACAGCCGTTGGGGGCTACACCTTC.

The chain couples TRBV6-5 to TRBJ2-3, with 8 bases identical to TRBD1. The CDR3 is 15 amino acids. V shed 3 bases and J 3 bases; nucleotides not matched to a gene: 5. The germline gives CDR1 MNHEY, CDR2 SVGAGI. CDR3 sequence (DNA): TGTGCCAGCAGTTATGCAGGGGGCGGAACAGATACGCAGTATTTT. Its translation is CASSYAGGGTDTQYF.